The present T cell receptor beta chain was sequenced within a study of blood T cell repertoires in COVID-19. CDR1 is KGHDR, CDR2 SFDVKD, per germline. Germline trimming cut 6 bases from V and 2 bases from J; bases unmatched to any gene: 9. This CDR3 contains 15 residues. Authors' data handling: Amplification from reference gene primers served as the basis for estimated nucleated cell counts. Some clones are missing from TCRdb's copy, which holds only in-frame ones; the method was immunoSEQ multiplex PCR. V, J and clone size are taken as reported in that table, and D and trimming were inferred from the DNA itself. The sample lists 100,000 or so clones; about 95% were seen once.

The sequenced sample was peripheral blood. The J gene is TRBJ2-7, the V gene TRBV24-1; 7 nucleotides match TRBD1. This clonotype originated in a human donor with active COVID-19. The donor label of this sample is uncertain. The CDR3 region is CATSHSGTAAYEQYF. The CDR3 DNA follows: TGTGCCACCAGTCATTCCGGGACAGCCGCCTACGAGCAGTACTTC.